This TCR beta chain emerged from a study of blood T cell repertoires in COVID-19 (dated by TCRdb to 2018 to 2021). Regarding the research as a whole: Samples covering the acute and convalescent phases of COVID-19 were provided by collaborators in the United States, Italy and Spain. The material from the prospective study consisted of cDNA or gDNA derived from T cells, B-cell-depleted T cells, or PBMCs. Deeply sampled blood TCRbeta repertoires from subjects exposed to, actively infected with, or recovered from COVID-19 were included in the dataset. The repertoires were released in a freely available public database intended as a resource for research on the immune response to SARS-CoV-2. The samples were drawn from the first 160 participants of the ongoing ImmuneRACE study and from under 1,500 subjects provided by 6 global collaborators. The sample metadata nearly always contained a de-identified subject ID, COVID-19 status, age in years and sex. Where available, HLA class I and class II types were obtained from metadata supplied by the sample provider rather than from assay-based typing. Study-level results and caveats: Clinical and demographic metadata were provided uncurated, with the amount varying by source and participant.

As concerns this clone: Its antigen is not yet known. One base away there is no much larger clone; base qualities are not given.

Each collaborating institution followed its own protocols to collect whole blood in K2EDTA tubes. For TCRbeta analysis, collaborators shipped samples in one of three forms: frozen whole blood, isolated PBMCs, or DNA extracted from either of those sample types. Reading from cysteine to phenylalanine, the CDR3 counts 16 amino acids. Only the CDR3 portion is preserved as DNA: 48 bases, with reading frame beginning at the first base. The CDR1 and CDR2 encoded by the germline V gene (reference sequence) are LNHDA and SQIVND. V is trimmed back by 3 bases and J by 6 bases, and the junction contains 8 bases that no gene match accounts for. TCRbeta CDR3 regions were amplified from genomic DNA using the immunoSEQ Assay, a bias-controlled multiplex PCR. Under the source paper's analysis protocol: Nucleated cell counts per sample were estimated from amplification of reference gene primers within the assay. To quantify the absolute abundance of each unique TCRbeta CDR3 rearrangement, sequence reads were collapsed and filtered. For each sample, productive Simpson clonality was calculated as the square root of Simpson's diversity index across productive rearrangements. TCRdb's version of the immuneACCESS table is confined to in-frame rearrangements and falls short of the full clone set. An unresolved V gene accounts for under half of the shortfall where checked; the remainder is of unknown origin. The V and J calls and clone size are taken from that table; D and trimming were inferred from the DNA. The sample table contains a few hundred thousand clones; only one count was recorded for more than 85% of them. The top ten clonotypes cover 3.6% of the sample.

The sample was peripheral blood. The receptor's source is a young man with active or convalescent COVID-19. The chain is encoded by TRBV19 joined to TRBJ2-2, and 9 bases in between align with TRBD2. At the DNA level, the sequence is TGTGCCAGTAGTATTGGCGGGGGGGCCGTCTCCGGGGAGCTGTTTTTT. Its protein product is CASSIGGGAVSGELFF.